Following are 21 T cell receptor beta chains from one sample sequenced in a study of HIV-infected patients and healthy controls. No cell fractionation was done, so the repertoire covers all unsorted peripheral blood T cells. Reverse transcription used approximately 500 ng RNA and constant-region primers for alpha and beta. Each of the alpha and beta chains got its own library through chain-specific third strand synthesis with indices. Using its own MiXCR run on the 5' RACE reads, TCRdb lists one record per CDR3 protein. The table lists about 10,000 distinct CDR3 sequences, 7.5% to 9% of them singletons. Sequencing was performed on blood. The receptors derive from an adult in good health.

This clonotype is categorized as medium-sized (0.01 to 0.1%). The gene calls are TRBV7-6 and TRBJ1-5; D ambiguous. V shed 5 bases and J shed 4 bases, with 6 bases lying between them. The V gene's germline CDR1 is SGHVS and CDR2 FNYEAQ. The CDR3 is made up of 12 amino acids. This CDR3 is CASSGLNQPQHF. The CDR3, as DNA: TGTGCCAGCAGCGGACTTAATCAGCCCCAGCATTTT.

This clonotype is categorized as medium-sized (0.01 to 0.1%). The chain links TRBV24-1 to TRBJ2-5, with D tentatively TRBD1 (6 bases). The ends were cut back, 3 bases at V and 7 bases at J, with 20 bases in the middle. The CDR3 spans 16 residues. Germline loops: CDR1 KGHDR, CDR2 SFDVKD. The CDR3 region is CATSDPTLDSRWTQYF. The CDR3 DNA follows: TGTGCCACCAGTGATCCTACTCTGGACAGCCGCTGGACCCAGTACTTC.

This clonotype was found many times. This sequence joins TRBV10-3 and TRBJ1-1, with D unclear. The CDR3 consists of 14 residues. Germline V CDR1 and CDR2: ENHRY, SYGVKD. Trimming stripped 2 bases from V and 4 bases from J, with 11 bases between. The DNA for the CDR3 is TGTGCCATCAGTGAGATGGGTGGGGTCACTGAAGCTTTCTTT. This encodes CAISEMGGVTEAFF.

This clonotype rates as medium-sized. The V and J genes are TRBV6-5 and TRBJ2-1; D gene unclear. The CDR3 extends over 15 amino acids. Looked up from germline, CDR1 is MNHEY and CDR2 is SVGAGI. V was pared by 3 bases and J by 2 bases, with 11 bases between. The chain's CDR3 is CASSYRQDPYNEQFF. In DNA, the CDR3 is TGTGCCAGCAGTTATAGGCAGGACCCCTACAATGAGCAGTTCTTC.

This clonotype is termed medium-sized. The chain is built from TRBV11-2 and TRBJ1-5; the D is unclear. Trimming shortened V by 2 bases and J by 0 bases, and 5 bases separated the two germline ends. Per the germline V gene, CDR1 is SGHAT and CDR2 is FQNNGV. The CDR3 is made up of 14 amino acids. The CDR3 DNA follows: TGTGCCAGCAGCTTAACGTTTAGCAATCAGCCCCAGCATTTT. This translates into CASSLTFSNQPQHF.

This clonotype ranks as medium-sized (0.01 to 0.1%). The chain uses TRBV20-1 and TRBJ1-6, with a tentative D call TRBD1 (5 bases). From germline, CDR1 is DFQATT and CDR2 SNEGSKA (reference sequence). This CDR3 is built from 15 residues. Trimming removed 1 base from V and 0 bases from J, with 7 bases in between. Here the CDR3 reads CSARGGISYNSPLHF. In nucleotides, the CDR3 is TGCAGTGCTAGAGGGGGCATCTCCTATAATTCACCCCTCCACTTT.

By sample fraction, this clonotype is medium-sized (0.01 to 0.1%). This chain links TRBV7-9 with TRBJ1-4, with D possibly TRBD1 on 5 matching bases. V was clipped by 1 base and J by 7 bases, with 31 bases between them. Looked up from germline, CDR1 is SEHNR and CDR2 is FQNEAQ (reference sequence). There are 21 residues in the CDR3. The CDR3 region is CASSLGRRGGTAHRMGEKLFF. For the CDR3, the DNA is TGTGCCAGCAGCTTAGGTCGTCGAGGCGGGACGGCTCATAGGATGGGTGAAAAACTGTTTTTT. Supplemented by reference TRBV7-9 and TRBJ1-4, the full variable domain reads DTGVSQNPRHKITKRGQNVTFRCDPISEHNRLYWYRQTLGQGPEFLTYFQNEAQLEKSRLLSDRFSAERPKGSFSTLEIQRTEQGDSAMYLCASSLGRRGGTAHRMGEKLFFGSGTQLSVL.

This clonotype was recorded at least ten times. The chain combines TRBV6-1 with TRBJ1-1, with D uncertain. The V gene's germline CDR1 is MNHNS and CDR2 SASEGT. V lost 4 bases and J 1 base, leaving 7 bases between the germline ends. The CDR3 runs to 13 residues. DNA of the CDR3: TGTGCCAGCAGTGTCCACAAGAACACTGAAGCTTTCTTT. As protein: CASSVHKNTEAFF.

By sample fraction, this clonotype is medium-sized. The rearrangement links TRBV6-6 to TRBJ1-1; D remains ambiguous. The CDR3 is 15 residues long. Trimming cost V 6 bases and J 0 bases, with 14 bases left between them. Per germline, CDR1 MNHNY and CDR2 SVGAGI (reference sequence). The CDR3 region is CASSNLGGVNTEAFF. In DNA form, the CDR3 reads TGTGCCAGCAGCAACCTCGGCGGGGTGAACACTGAAGCTTTCTTT.

In its sample, this clonotype was seen a few times. The V call is TRBV6-1, the J call TRBJ1-4; D perhaps matches TRBD1 (5 bases). Germline CDR1 is MNHNS and CDR2 is SASEGT. Trimming took off 3 bases at V and 4 bases at J, with 9 bases between the two ends. CDR3 size: 14 residues. This CDR3 reads CASSDGRGNEKLFF. Here the CDR3 DNA reads TGTGCCAGCAGTGATGGGAGGGGTAATGAAAAACTGTTTTTT.

This clonotype occurred many times. The chain uses TRBV6-1 and TRBJ2-3; D may match TRBD1 or TRBD2 (5 bases each). CDR3 length: 12 residues. Germline lookup yields CDR1 MNHNS and CDR2 SASEGT. Between the trimmed V and J ends, which lost 7 bases and 2 bases, there was a span of 7 bases. The CDR3 loop reads CASTGTTDTQYF. As DNA, the CDR3 is TGTGCCAGCACAGGGACCACAGATACGCAGTATTTT.

This clonotype was observed a handful of times. The gene calls are TRBV27 and TRBJ1-6; D is unclear. Trimming took off 4 bases at V and 7 bases at J, with 8 bases between the two ends. Germline V gene sequence: CDR1 MNHEY, CDR2 SMNVEV (reference sequence). The CDR3 has 13 amino acids. The CDR3 here is CASSSAANSPLHF. CDR3 nucleotides: TGTGCCAGCAGTTCGGCAGCAAATTCACCCCTCCACTTT.

In this sample, this clonotype turned up a few times. The chain couples TRBV3-1 to TRBJ1-5; 7 bases are a match to TRBD1. CDR1 is LGHDT, CDR2 YNNKEL, per germline (reference sequence). This CDR3 is built from 14 residues. V dropped 4 bases and J dropped 5; count of bases not matched to a gene: 5. The CDR3 sequence is CASSRGTVHQPQHF. The CDR3 region has the DNA TGTGCCAGCAGCCGAGGGACAGTGCATCAGCCCCAGCATTTT.

Judged by abundance, this clonotype is medium-sized (0.01 to 0.1%). The CDR3 coding sequence is TGTGCCAGCAGCCAAGATCCTAACAGACAAAATTCACCCCTCCACTTT. The encoded protein is CASSQDPNRQNSPLHF. The V gene is TRBV4-2, the J gene TRBJ1-6; D remains unclear. The CDR3 has 16 amino acids. V was clipped by 0 bases and J by 7 bases, with 13 bases between them. CDR1 and CDR2 from the germline V gene are LGHNA and YNFKEQ.

This clonotype was detected many times. The V and J genes are TRBV21-1 and TRBJ1-2; TRBD1 is the table's D call and was not checked against the DNA. TRBV21-1 is a recognized pseudogene. The CDR3 is 11 residues long. The CDR3 here is CASSKEGGTTF. CDR3 sequence (DNA): TGTGCCAGCAGCAAAGAGGGGGGCACCACCTTC.

By share, this clonotype ranks as medium-sized. The rearrangement uses TRBV2 and TRBJ1-1, with TRBD1 identical over 7 bases. Germline loops: CDR1 SNHLY, CDR2 FYNNEI. V gave up 5 bases and J gave up 0 bases; unmatched junction bases: 3. CDR3 length equals 14 residues. In DNA, the CDR3 is TGTGCCAGCAGTAGGGGACAGCTGAACACTGAAGCTTTCTTT. Amino acid sequence: CASSRGQLNTEAFF.

This clonotype was observed many times. This chain links TRBV14 with TRBJ2-7; either TRBD1 or TRBD2 may fit D (6 bases each). V lost 0 bases and J lost 6, with 15 bases in between. The CDR3 contains 15 residues. CDR1 and CDR2 from the germline V gene are SGHDN and FVKESK. The CDR3 spells CASSQEPGALGEQYF. Written as DNA, the CDR3 is TGTGCCAGCAGCCAAGAGCCGGGGGCTCTTGGCGAGCAGTACTTC.

The V gene is TRBV12-3 or TRBV12-4, the J gene TRBJ2-3, with D perhaps being TRBD1 or TRBD2 (6 bases each). V lost 7 bases, J lost 3 bases, and 20 bases lay in between. This CDR3 has 16 residues. The CDR3 nucleotides read TGTGCCAGCACTCCCGCCTGGGGGGCTTTAACAGATACGCAGTATTTT. Translated: CASTPAWGALTDTQYF.

This clonotype is deemed medium-sized. The V call is TRBV5-6, the J call TRBJ1-5, with 8 bases fitting TRBD1. This CDR3 is 17 amino acids long. V was pared by 0 bases and J by 4 bases, with 9 bases of the junction left unmatched. Germline loops: CDR1 SGHDT, CDR2 YYEEEE. The CDR3 is CASSLGPRGLENQPQHF. The CDR3 DNA sequence: TGTGCCAGCAGCTTGGGTCCCAGGGGGCTGGAAAATCAGCCCCAGCATTTT.

This clonotype was observed many times. The rearrangement links TRBV7-6 to TRBJ1-1; 8 bases line up with TRBD1. CDR1 and CDR2 from the germline V gene are SGHVS and FNYEAQ. J gave up 10 bases and V 1 base, and 11 bases lay outside the gene matches. The CDR3 sequence is 15 residues long. The CDR3: CASSLGLPGTGAAFF. The CDR3 region has the DNA TGTGCCAGCAGCTTAGGATTACCCGGGACAGGTGCAGCTTTCTTT.

A word on this clonotype: This clone may be a read error of a much larger clone one base away. The CDR3 does not end in the conserved phenylalanine or tryptophan, so this is likely a read error. The chain is built from TRBV4-1 and TRBJ2-3; D might be TRBD2 (6 bases). V dropped 4 bases and J dropped 4 bases, with 15 bases sitting between them. CDR3 size: 15 residues. Germline CDR1 MGHRA, CDR2 YSYEKL. The CDR3 sequence: CASSPQPGLSDTQYL. The CDR3 DNA is TGCGCCAGCAGCCCCCAACCGGGACTCTCAGATACGCAGTATCTT.